The present T cell receptor (beta chain) was sequenced within a study of cytomegalovirus exposure and HLA in healthy donors. The study's findings and limits: CMV antigen specificity was confirmed in vitro for a few CMV-associated chains. For most TCR beta V segments, an earlier analysis put the productive rate at about 87% or about 30% of the time.

The PCR used 60 Vbeta and 13 Jbeta primers. In the original processing: Per a later analysis, the number of unique TCR beta chains was around 79 million, of which 8.5 million to 11 million were shared. Profiled with immunoSEQ multiplex PCR; TCRdb holds only in-frame clones, not every one. Clonal size and the V and J genes are those of that table, whereas D and trimming came from the DNA. The profile shows some 130,000 clones, 80% of them singletons. Turning to this clone: The antigen remains undetermined.

This clonotype originated in a man between 40 and 49 years old in good health and CMV-seronegative. The sample comprised PBMCs.

The CDR3 DNA reads TGTGCCAGCAGCCCCGTGGGGCAGCGAGTAAGAGAAGCTTTCTTT. Encoded protein: CASSPVGQRVREAFF. The V gene is TRBV9, the J gene TRBJ1-1; D might be TRBD1 (5 bases). V was trimmed by 4 bases and J by 8 bases, leaving 21 bases between them. Germline values: CDR1 SGDLS, CDR2 YYNGEE. The CDR3 spans 15 residues.